One sample yielded the 4 T cell receptor beta chains listed below, sequenced in a study of blood T cell repertoires in COVID-19. Profiled with immunoSEQ multiplex PCR; TCRdb holds only in-frame clones, not every one. The sample has tens of thousands of clones, around nine tenths seen once. Sample: peripheral blood. The source of these receptors is a human donor in a cohort sampled during active COVID-19.

The V and J genes are TRBV6-2 or TRBV6-3 and TRBJ2-7; tentatively, D is TRBD1 (5 bases). There are 13 residues in the CDR3. Germline V gene sequence: CDR1 MNHEY, CDR2 SVGEGT. Trimming took 5 bases from V and 1 from J, leaving 9 bases between them. In DNA form, the CDR3 reads TGTGCCAGCAGTGGCCCAGGGTCCTACGAGCAGTACTTC. Translated, it gives CASSGPGSYEQYF.

V is TRBV6-2 or TRBV6-3 and J is TRBJ1-2; D gene uncertain. This CDR3 is built from 12 residues. Between the trimmed V and J ends, which lost 0 bases and 11 bases, there was a span of 10 bases. The germline V gene encodes CDR1 MNHEY and CDR2 SVGEGT. The CDR3, as DNA: TGTGCCAGCAGTTACTCGCCGCTTCAGTACACCTTC. Its translation is CASSYSPLQYTF.

V gene TRBV19 combines with J gene TRBJ2-4; 9 bases are a match to TRBD1. From germline, CDR1 is LNHDA and CDR2 SQIVND (reference sequence). CDR3 length: 16 residues. The V gene end was trimmed by 5 bases and the J gene end by 8 bases; junction bases not matched to a gene: 13. CDR3 in DNA: TGTGCCAGTAGTGGCAGGACAGGGGACGCCCCTGACATTCAGTACTTC. This gives the protein CASSGRTGDAPDIQYF.

The chain has TRBV29-1 and TRBJ1-3; TRBD1 is a possible D gene (5 bases). V was trimmed by 0 bases and J by 4 bases, leaving 7 bases between them. Germline CDR1 is SQVTM and CDR2 is ANQGSEA. CDR3 length: 13 amino acids. CDR3 bases: TGCAGCGTTGAAGATGGGGGGGGAAACACCATATATTTT. This sequence encodes CSVEDGGGNTIYF.